Listed below are T cell receptor beta chains from one sample, sequenced in a study of T cell repertoires in cytomegalovirus infection. These receptors are not linked to any known antigen. TCRdb re-called the reads through MiXCR, storing one row per CDR3 protein. In the table there are 250,000 to 300,000 distinct CDR3 sequences, roughly a fifth of which are singletons. The sample in question was cultured PBMCs, obtained from culture after CMV antigen stimulation. The receptors here all came from a human donor in good health (CMV status not recorded). Some clones in this sample may be carry-over from other donors' samples. Both conserved end residues are part of each CDR3. D genes are given only for firm matches. Size tells how often a clone was seen (once, few, many) or the class of an expanded clone, and some rows leave it out.

TRBV27	TRBJ2-1	-	13	few	TGTGCCAGCAGTTTTTCGGGAGACAATGAGCAGTTCTTC	CASSFSGDNEQFF
TRBV5-4	TRBJ1-2	-	15	few	TGTGCCAGCAGCTTGCCCGACAGGAGCGGCTATGGCTACACCTTC	CASSLPDRSGYGYTF
TRBV6-2/TRBV6-3	TRBJ1-4	TRBD1	14	few	TGTGCCAGCATCTCACCGGGACAGAATGAAAAACTGTTTTTT	CASISPGQNEKLFF
TRBV4-1	TRBJ2-1	TRBD2	16	few	TGCGCCAGCAGCCGCCCGGGACTAGCGGGATACAATGAGCAGTTCTTC	CASSRPGLAGYNEQFF
TRBV7-9	TRBJ1-4	-	15	many	TGTGCCAGCAGCTCGAACATGGGGGTTAATGAAAAACTGTTTTTT	CASSSNMGVNEKLFF
TRBV6-5	TRBJ2-7	TRBD2	14	-	TGTGCCAGCAGCCGGGGGGGGTGGGCCTACGAGCAGTACTTC	CASSRGGWAYEQYF
TRBV7-3	TRBJ1-6	-	14	few	TGTGCCAGCAGGGACCAGGGATATAATTCACCCCTCCACTTT	CASRDQGYNSPLHF
TRBV5-1	TRBJ2-7	-	15	few	TGCGCCAGCAGCTTCGGGCCGAGGGATCACTACGAGCAGTACTTC	CASSFGPRDHYEQYF
TRBV5-1	TRBJ2-7	-	13	few	TGCGCCAGCAGACGGGATCCTGACTACGAGCAGTACTTC	CASRRDPDYEQYF
TRBV19	TRBJ1-6	TRBD1	15	-	TGTGCCAGTAGTCCGGGACAGGTCCTTAATTCACCCCTCCACTTT	CASSPGQVLNSPLHF
TRBV28	TRBJ2-7	-	13	-	TGTGCCAGCAGTCCCGACGGCCCCTACGAGCAGTACTTC	CASSPDGPYEQYF
TRBV20-1	TRBJ2-7	-	15	-	TGCAGTGCTAGAGAGTTCGGGGGTGTCCCCTACGAGCAGTACTTC	CSAREFGGVPYEQYF
TRBV12-3/TRBV12-4	TRBJ1-1	-	15	few	TGTGCCAGCAGTTTAGGTGGGCACAGGTCTACTGAAGCTTTCTTT	CASSLGGHRSTEAFF
TRBV10-2	TRBJ2-7	-	14	-	TGCGCCAGCAGTGAGCGGTCAGGGGCACACGAGCAGTACTTC	CASSERSGAHEQYF
TRBV7-2	TRBJ2-1	TRBD2	15	many	TGTGCCAGCAGCTTAGGTTCTAGCGGGAACTATGAGCAGTTCTTC	CASSLGSSGNYEQFF
TRBV7-2	TRBJ2-3	-	12	many	TGTGCCAGCCGCCCGACGGCGGATACGCAGTATTTT	CASRPTADTQYF
TRBV29-1	TRBJ1-2	TRBD1	13	few	TGCAGCGTATCGGGACAGGGGAAGGATGGCTACACCTTC	CSVSGQGKDGYTF
TRBV27	TRBJ2-1	TRBD2	15	-	TGTGCCAGCAGTTTGATGGGGAGGGCTTACAATGAGCAGTTCTTC	CASSLMGRAYNEQFF
TRBV28	TRBJ1-1	-	13	many	TGTGCCAGCAGCCGACAGGTTTTACCTGAAGCTTTCTTT	CASSRQVLPEAFF
TRBV4-1	TRBJ2-1	TRBD2	16	-	TGCGCCAGCAGCCATACTAGCGGTATTCCCTACAATGGGCAGTTCTTC	CASSHTSGIPYNGQFF
TRBV2	TRBJ2-3	-	14	-	TGTGCCAACCTTCGGGGCGGCCGCACAGATACGCAGTATTTT	CANLRGGRTDTQYF
TRBV7-9	TRBJ1-1	TRBD1	15	few	TGTGCCAGCAGCTTTGCAACAGGGGGGAGCACTGAAGCTTTCTTT	CASSFATGGSTEAFF
TRBV7-2	TRBJ1-2	-	13	many	TGTGCCAGCAGCTTAAACTGGGTCTATGGCTACACCTTC	CASSLNWVYGYTF
TRBV5-4	TRBJ2-7	TRBD2	15	-	TGTGCCAGCAGCCTGCGACTAGCGGGATCCTACGAGCAGTACTTC	CASSLRLAGSYEQYF
TRBV7-6	TRBJ2-6	-	15	-	TGTGCCAGCAGCCGCGTCCTGGGTGGGGCCAACGTCCTGACTTTC	CASSRVLGGANVLTF
TRBV24-1	TRBJ2-2	TRBD2	15	-	TGTGCCACCAGTGACCACCCGGGGAGGGCCGGGGAGCTGTTTTTT	CATSDHPGRAGELFF
TRBV19	TRBJ1-1	TRBD1	17	few	TGTGCCAGTAGTATGCGACAGGGGGGGGGCCTCCGCACTGAAGCTTTCTTT	CASSMRQGGGLRTEAFF
TRBV7-2	TRBJ2-1	-	13	many	TGTGCCAGCAGCCCGGGCACGCACAATGAGCAGTTCTTC	CASSPGTHNEQFF
TRBV11-2	TRBJ2-5	-	15	few	TGTGCCAGCAGCTTAGTATGGGGGAACCAAGAGACCCAGTACTTC	CASSLVWGNQETQYF
TRBV7-2	TRBJ1-2	-	18	many	TGTGCCAGCAGCCCCGCCCGTACCGTCTGGGGGGCCAAAGATGGCTACACCTTC	CASSPARTVWGAKDGYTF